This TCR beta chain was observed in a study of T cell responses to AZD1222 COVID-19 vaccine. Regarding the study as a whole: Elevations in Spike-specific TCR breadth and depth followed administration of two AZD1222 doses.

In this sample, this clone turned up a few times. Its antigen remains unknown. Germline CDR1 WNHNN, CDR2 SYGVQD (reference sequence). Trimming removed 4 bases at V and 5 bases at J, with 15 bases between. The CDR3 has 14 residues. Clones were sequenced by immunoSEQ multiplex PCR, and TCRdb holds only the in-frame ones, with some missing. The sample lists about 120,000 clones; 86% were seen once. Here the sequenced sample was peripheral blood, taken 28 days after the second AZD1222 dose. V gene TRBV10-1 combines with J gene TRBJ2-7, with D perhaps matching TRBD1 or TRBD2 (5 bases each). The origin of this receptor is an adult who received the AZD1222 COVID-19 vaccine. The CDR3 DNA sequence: TGCGCCAGCAGTGGACAGAGGGCGAGCAACGAGCAGTACTTC. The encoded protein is CASSGQRASNEQYF.